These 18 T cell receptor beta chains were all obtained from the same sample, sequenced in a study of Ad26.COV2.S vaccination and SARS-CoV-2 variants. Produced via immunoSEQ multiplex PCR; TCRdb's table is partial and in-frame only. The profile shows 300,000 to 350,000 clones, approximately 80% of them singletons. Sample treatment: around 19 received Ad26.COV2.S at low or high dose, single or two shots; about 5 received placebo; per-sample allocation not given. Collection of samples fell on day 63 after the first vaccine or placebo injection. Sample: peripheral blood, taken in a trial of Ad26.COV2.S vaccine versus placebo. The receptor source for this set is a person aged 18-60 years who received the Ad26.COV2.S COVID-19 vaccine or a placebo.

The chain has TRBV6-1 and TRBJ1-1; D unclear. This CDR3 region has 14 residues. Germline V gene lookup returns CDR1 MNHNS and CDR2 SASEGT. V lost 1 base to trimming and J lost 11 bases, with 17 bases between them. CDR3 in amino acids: CASSEVWDKGNAFF. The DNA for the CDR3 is TGTGCCAGCAGTGAAGTATGGGATAAAGGGAATGCTTTCTTT.

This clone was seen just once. CDR3 loop: CASSEAPGGGGEQYF. CDR3 nucleotide sequence: TGTGCCAGCAGTGAAGCGCCGGGAGGGGGTGGAGAGCAGTACTTC. V usage is TRBV6-1 and J usage is TRBJ2-7; 8 nucleotides line up with TRBD2. Germline trimming cut 0 bases from V and 7 bases from J; bases unmatched to any gene: 8. The CDR3 has 15 amino acids. CDR1 is MNHNS, CDR2 SASEGT, per germline.

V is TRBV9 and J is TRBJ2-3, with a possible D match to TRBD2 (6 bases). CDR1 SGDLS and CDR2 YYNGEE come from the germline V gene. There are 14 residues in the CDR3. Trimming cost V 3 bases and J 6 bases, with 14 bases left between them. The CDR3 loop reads CASSDIAGSDTQYF. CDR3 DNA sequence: TGTGCCAGCAGCGACATTGCGGGGAGCGATACGCAGTATTTT.

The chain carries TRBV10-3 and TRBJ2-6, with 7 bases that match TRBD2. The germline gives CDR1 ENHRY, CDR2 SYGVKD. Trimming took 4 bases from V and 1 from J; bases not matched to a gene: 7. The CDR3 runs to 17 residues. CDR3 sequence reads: CAISGGGPGSGANVLTF. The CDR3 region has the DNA TGTGCCATCAGTGGGGGAGGGCCAGGTTCTGGGGCCAACGTCCTGACTTTC.

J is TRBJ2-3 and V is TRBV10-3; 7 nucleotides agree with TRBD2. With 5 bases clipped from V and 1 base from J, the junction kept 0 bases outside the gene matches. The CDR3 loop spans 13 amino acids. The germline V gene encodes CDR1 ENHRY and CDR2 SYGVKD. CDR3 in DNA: TGTGCCATCAGTCTAGCGGGCACAGATACGCAGTATTTT. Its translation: CAISLAGTDTQYF.

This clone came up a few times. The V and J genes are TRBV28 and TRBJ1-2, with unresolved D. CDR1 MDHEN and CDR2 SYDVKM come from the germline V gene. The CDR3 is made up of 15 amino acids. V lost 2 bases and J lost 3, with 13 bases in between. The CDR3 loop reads CASSLNTQSYYGYTF. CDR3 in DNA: TGTGCCAGCAGTTTAAATACTCAGTCATACTATGGCTACACCTTC.

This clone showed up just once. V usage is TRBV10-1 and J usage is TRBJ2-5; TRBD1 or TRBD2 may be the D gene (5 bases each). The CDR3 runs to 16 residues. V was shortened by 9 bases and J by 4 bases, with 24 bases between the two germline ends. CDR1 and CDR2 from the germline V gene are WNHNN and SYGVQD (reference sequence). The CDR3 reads CARAGTPGQVRETQYF. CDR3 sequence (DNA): TGCGCCAGGGCAGGGACGCCAGGCCAAGTGAGAGAGACCCAGTACTTC.

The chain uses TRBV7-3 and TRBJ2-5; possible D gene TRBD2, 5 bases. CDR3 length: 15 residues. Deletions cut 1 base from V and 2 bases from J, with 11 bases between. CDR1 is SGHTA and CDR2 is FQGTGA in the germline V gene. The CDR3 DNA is TGTGCCAGCAGCTTAAATCCAGGAGGACAAGAGACCCAGTACTTC. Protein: CASSLNPGGQETQYF.

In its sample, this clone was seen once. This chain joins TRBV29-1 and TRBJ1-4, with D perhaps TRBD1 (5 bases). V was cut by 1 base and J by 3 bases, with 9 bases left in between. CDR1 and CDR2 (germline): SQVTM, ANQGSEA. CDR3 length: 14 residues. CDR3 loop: CSVEVDTANEKLFF. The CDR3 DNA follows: TGCAGCGTTGAAGTGGACACAGCTAATGAAAAACTGTTTTTT. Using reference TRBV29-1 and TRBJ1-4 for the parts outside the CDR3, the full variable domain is SAVISQKPSRDICQRGTSLTIQCQVDSQVTMMFWYRQQPGQSLTLIATANQGSEATYESGFVIDKFPISRPNLTFSTLTVSNMSPEDSSIYLCSVEVDTANEKLFFGSGTQLSVL.

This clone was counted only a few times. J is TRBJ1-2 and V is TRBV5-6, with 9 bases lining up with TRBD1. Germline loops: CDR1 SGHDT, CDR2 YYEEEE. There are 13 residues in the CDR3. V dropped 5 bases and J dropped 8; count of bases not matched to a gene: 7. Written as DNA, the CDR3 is TGTGCCAGCAGTTCGTTGGACAGGGGAGGCTACACCTTC. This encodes CASSSLDRGGYTF. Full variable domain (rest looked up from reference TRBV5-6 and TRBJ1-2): DAGVTQSPTHLIKTRGQQVTLRCSPKSGHDTVSWYQQALGQGPQFIFQYYEEEERQRGNFPDRFSGHQFPNYSSELNVNALLLGDSALYLCASSSLDRGGYTFGSGTRLTVV.

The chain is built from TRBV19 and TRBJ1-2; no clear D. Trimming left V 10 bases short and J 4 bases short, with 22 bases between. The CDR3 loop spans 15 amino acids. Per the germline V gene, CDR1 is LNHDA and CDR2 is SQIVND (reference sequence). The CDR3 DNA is TGTGCCACCGCATTGGGAAGGGCAACGGGCTATGGCTACACCTTC. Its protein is CATALGRATGYGYTF.

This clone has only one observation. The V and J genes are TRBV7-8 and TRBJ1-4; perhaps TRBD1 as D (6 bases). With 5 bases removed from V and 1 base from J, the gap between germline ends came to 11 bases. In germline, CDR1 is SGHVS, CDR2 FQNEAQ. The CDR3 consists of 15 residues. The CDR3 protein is CASSLEGGTNEKLFF. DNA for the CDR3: TGTGCCAGCAGCCTAGAGGGGGGAACTAATGAAAAACTGTTTTTT.

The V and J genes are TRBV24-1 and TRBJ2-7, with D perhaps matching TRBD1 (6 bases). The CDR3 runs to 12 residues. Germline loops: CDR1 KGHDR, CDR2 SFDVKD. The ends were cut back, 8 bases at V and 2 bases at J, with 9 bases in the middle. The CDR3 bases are TGTGCCACCAAAGGGGACACCTACGAGCAGTACTTC. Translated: CATKGDTYEQYF.

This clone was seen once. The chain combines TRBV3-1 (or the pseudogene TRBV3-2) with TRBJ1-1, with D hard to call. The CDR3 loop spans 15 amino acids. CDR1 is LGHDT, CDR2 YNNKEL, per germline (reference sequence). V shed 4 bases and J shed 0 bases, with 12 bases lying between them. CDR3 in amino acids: CASSPQGSMNTEAFF. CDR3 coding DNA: TGTGCCAGCAGCCCCCAAGGGAGCATGAACACTGAAGCTTTCTTT.

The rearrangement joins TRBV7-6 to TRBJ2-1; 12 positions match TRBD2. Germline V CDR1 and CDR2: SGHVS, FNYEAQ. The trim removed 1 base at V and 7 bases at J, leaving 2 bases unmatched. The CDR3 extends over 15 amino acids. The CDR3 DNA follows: TGTGCCAGCAGCTTAGTCACTAGCGGGGGGAATGAGCAGTTCTTC. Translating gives CASSLVTSGGNEQFF.

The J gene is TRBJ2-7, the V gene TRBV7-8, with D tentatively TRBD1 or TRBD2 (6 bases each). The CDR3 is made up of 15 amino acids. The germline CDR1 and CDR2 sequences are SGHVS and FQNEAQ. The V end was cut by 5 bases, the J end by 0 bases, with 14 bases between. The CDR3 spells CASSPVGGDSYEQYF. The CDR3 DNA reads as TGTGCCAGCAGCCCTGTCGGGGGCGACTCCTACGAGCAGTACTTC.

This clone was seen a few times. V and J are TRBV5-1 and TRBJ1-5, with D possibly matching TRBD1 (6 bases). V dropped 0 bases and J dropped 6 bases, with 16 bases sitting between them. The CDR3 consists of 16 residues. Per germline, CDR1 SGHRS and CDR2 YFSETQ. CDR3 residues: CASSLAGTSDGQPQHF. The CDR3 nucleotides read TGCGCCAGCAGCTTGGCCGGGACATCGGACGGTCAGCCCCAGCATTTT.

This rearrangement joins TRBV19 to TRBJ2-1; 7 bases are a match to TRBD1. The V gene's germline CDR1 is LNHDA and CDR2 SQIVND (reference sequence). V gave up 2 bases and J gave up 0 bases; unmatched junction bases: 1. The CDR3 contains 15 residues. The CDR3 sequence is CASSINRGSYNEQFF. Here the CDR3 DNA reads TGTGCCAGTAGTATAAACAGGGGCTCCTACAATGAGCAGTTCTTC.